This T cell receptor beta chain was recorded in a study of T cell responses to AZD1222 COVID-19 vaccine. Whole-study results and caveats: Spike-specific TCR repertoires showed rising breadth and depth after two AZD1222 doses. Only a handful of AZD1222 recipients, roughly 6 in all, had baseline seropositivity. Reports indicate that nearly half of spike-specific TCRs are directed at unmutated variant regions.

The method was immunoSEQ multiplex PCR; TCRdb's version includes in-frame clones alone and lacks a portion of them. The sample lists 200,000 to 250,000 clones, roughly 94% seen once, with around 1.7% in the top ten. From germline, CDR1 is MNHEY and CDR2 SVGAGI. V lost 4 bases, J lost 3 bases, and 10 bases lay in between. The CDR3 has 14 residues. The sample holds one count of this clone. Its target is not known. The receptor's source is an adult who received the MenACWY meningococcal vaccine as a control. Sequenced material: peripheral blood, taken 28 days after the second dose of the MenACWY control vaccine. The chain couples TRBV6-5 to TRBJ1-5; D is uncertain. The CDR3 protein is CASSFGRFNQPQHF. The CDR3 bases are TGTGCCAGCAGTTTCGGACGTTTCAATCAGCCCCAGCATTTT.